A single sample is the source of the 23 T cell receptor beta chains below, sequenced in a study of graft-versus-host responses after intestinal transplantation. Libraries were prepared by immunoSEQ multiplex PCR; TCRdb keeps only in-frame clonotypes and omits some of them. The table lists some 12,000 clones, around four fifths of them singletons. Here the sequenced sample was PBMCs, taken around 120 days after transplant. All receptors derive from a human patient who received an intestinal transplant, so some T cells may come from the graft donor.

This chain links TRBV19 with TRBJ2-3, with TRBD2 identical over 12 bases. V dropped 8 bases and J dropped 4; count of bases not matched to a gene: 10. CDR3 length: 16 residues. Germline V gene sequence: CDR1 LNHDA, CDR2 SQIVND (reference sequence). The CDR3 bases are TGTGCCAGTCGACTAGCGGGAGTAGGGATGGCAGATACGCAGTATTTT. It codes for CASRLAGVGMADTQYF.

In this sample, this clone is large. The chain employs TRBV4-2 and TRBJ2-1; TRBD2 aligns across 11 bases. Trimming at V came to 0 bases and at J to 6 bases, leaving 1 base not matched to a gene. The V gene's germline CDR1 is LGHNA and CDR2 YNFKEQ. The CDR3 has 15 amino acids. The CDR3 sequence is CASSQDSGGANEQFF. The CDR3 coding sequence is TGTGCCAGCAGCCAAGATAGCGGGGGGGCCAATGAGCAGTTCTTC.

The rearrangement uses TRBV5-6 and TRBJ1-2; no clear D. With 0 bases removed from V and 8 bases from J, the gap between germline ends came to 14 bases. The germline V gene encodes CDR1 SGHDT and CDR2 YYEEEE. This CDR3 has 14 amino acids. Here the CDR3 DNA reads TGTGCCAGCAGCTTGGCCTTTCGGGATCGGGGCTACACCTTC. Translation: CASSLAFRDRGYTF.

J is TRBJ2-1 and V is TRBV5-1, with D tentatively TRBD2 (5 bases). This CDR3 contains 8 residues. Germline V gene lookup returns CDR1 SGHRS and CDR2 YFSETQ. Trimming left V 9 bases short and J 12 bases short, with 7 bases between. CDR3 loop: CATEGQFF. CDR3 DNA sequence: TGCGCCACCGAGGGGCAGTTCTTC.

This chain links TRBV20-1 with TRBJ1-5; unclear D gene. V lost 2 bases, J lost 4 bases, and 3 bases lay in between. The CDR3 extends over 11 amino acids. Germline V CDR1 and CDR2: DFQATT, SNEGSKA (reference sequence). The CDR3 loop is CSARQNQPQHF. CDR3 DNA: TGCAGTGCTAGACAAAATCAGCCCCAGCATTTT.

The chain joins TRBV2 to TRBJ1-1; 9 bases line up with TRBD1. This CDR3 spans 14 amino acids. The V gene end was trimmed by 6 bases and the J gene end by 2 bases; junction bases not matched to a gene: 4. In germline, CDR1 is SNHLY, CDR2 FYNNEI. As DNA, the CDR3 is TGTGCCAGCAGCCTTACAGGGGGCAACACTGAAGCTTTCTTT. Protein: CASSLTGGNTEAFF.

The gene calls are TRBV19 and TRBJ1-1; perhaps TRBD1 as D (6 bases). CDR1 and CDR2 from the germline V gene are LNHDA and SQIVND (reference sequence). The CDR3 contains 16 residues. Trimming stripped 1 base from V and 5 bases from J, with 17 bases between. The chain's CDR3 is CASSIARGVLGTEAFF. The CDR3 DNA reads TGTGCCAGTAGTATAGCCAGGGGAGTCTTGGGAACTGAAGCTTTCTTT.

The chain is built from TRBV6-5 and TRBJ2-3; 14 bases agree with TRBD2. J lost 4 bases, V lost 6 bases, and 3 bases had no gene match. CDR1 is MNHEY, CDR2 SVGAGI, per germline. This CDR3 spans 15 amino acids. CDR3 bases: TGTGCCAGCAGAGGACTAGCGGGGGGTCCAGATACGCAGTATTTT. It codes for CASRGLAGGPDTQYF.

This chain connects TRBV6-1 to TRBJ1-5, with D possibly TRBD1 on 6 matching bases. V was pared by 8 bases and J by 8 bases, with 19 bases between. Per the germline V gene, CDR1 is MNHNS and CDR2 is SASEGT. The CDR3 has 14 residues. DNA for the CDR3: TGTGCCAGCTCGGGGGGAGGGGGTCTTGAGCCCCAGCATTTT. Amino acids: CASSGGGGLEPQHF.

The gene calls are TRBV5-1 and TRBJ2-3; 7 bases align to TRBD1. The CDR3 has 15 residues. Germline V gene lookup returns CDR1 SGHRS and CDR2 YFSETQ. Trimming took 4 bases from V and 2 from J; bases not matched to a gene: 7. CDR3 in DNA: TGCGCCAGCAGCAACAGGGGCCAGGTCACAGATACGCAGTATTTT. Its protein is CASSNRGQVTDTQYF.

The V gene is TRBV4-3, the J gene TRBJ2-1, with TRBD2 matching 15 bases. Trimming cost V 0 bases and J 7 bases; bases outside gene matches: 1. The CDR3 is made up of 16 amino acids. CDR1 LGHNA and CDR2 YSLEER come from the germline V gene. Here the CDR3 reads CASSQDGTSGGNEQFF. CDR3 DNA sequence: TGCGCCAGCAGCCAAGATGGGACTAGCGGGGGGAATGAGCAGTTCTTC.

The chain carries TRBV9 and TRBJ2-7; perhaps TRBD1 as D (5 bases). CDR1 SGDLS and CDR2 YYNGEE come from the germline V gene. This CDR3 is built from 14 residues. Trimming cost V 3 bases and J 4 bases, with 14 bases left between them. CDR3 sequence reads: CASSAGYSGYEQYF. CDR3 DNA: TGTGCCAGCAGCGCAGGGTATTCCGGGTACGAGCAGTACTTC. The full variable domain, with the rest looked up from reference TRBV9 and TRBJ2-7, is DSGVTQTPKHLITATGQRVTLRCSPRSGDLSVYWYQQSLDQGLQFLIQYYNGEERAKGNILERFSAQQFPDLHSELNLSSLELGDSALYFCASSAGYSGYEQYFGPGTRLTVT.

The chain uses TRBV13 and TRBJ2-7; 12 bases match TRBD2. Germline CDR1 reads PRHDT; CDR2 reads FYEKMQ (reference sequence). V shed 5 bases, J shed 5 bases, and the junction held 7 bases outside the gene matches. This CDR3 contains 15 residues. The CDR3 DNA is TGTGCCAGCAGCCCTCGGACTAGCGGGAACGACGAGCAGTACTTC. Amino acids: CASSPRTSGNDEQYF. Looking up the rest from reference TRBV13 and TRBJ2-7 gives the full variable domain: AAGVIQSPRHLIKEKRETATLKCYPIPRHDTVYWYQQGPGQDPQFLISFYEKMQSDKGSIPDRFSAQQFSDYHSELNMSSLELGDSALYFCASSPRTSGNDEQYFGPGTRLTVT.

The chain couples TRBV4-2 to TRBJ2-1; 7 bases are shared with TRBD2. V lost 0 bases to trimming and J lost 13 bases; unmatched junction nucleotides: 30. Germline lookup yields CDR1 LGHNA and CDR2 YNFKEQ. The CDR3 runs to 21 residues. The CDR3 DNA reads as TGTGCCAGCAGCCAAGAGTGGGTTCCCAAGGGCTTCGCGGGAGCCTCGGAAAAACAGTTCTTC. Translating it yields CASSQEWVPKGFAGASEKQFF.

The chain carries TRBV7-9 and TRBJ2-7; weak D call: TRBD1 (6 bases). This CDR3 has 14 amino acids. The V end lost 2 bases, the J end lost 5 bases, and 13 bases lay between the germline ends. The germline CDR1 and CDR2 sequences are SEHNR and FQNEAQ (reference sequence). The DNA for the CDR3 is TGTGCCAGCAGCTTATGGACACCAGGGGACGAGCAGTACTTC. Its translation: CASSLWTPGDEQYF.

The J gene is TRBJ2-5, the V gene TRBV7-9; D may be TRBD2 (7 bases). Germline V CDR1 and CDR2: SEHNR, FQNEAQ (reference sequence). Deletions cut 2 bases from V and 5 bases from J, with 15 bases between. This CDR3 is 15 amino acids long. The CDR3 nucleotides are TGTGCCAGCAGCTTATTGGGAGGGCAGGGGGAGACCCAGTACTTC. This encodes CASSLLGGQGETQYF. The full variable domain, rest sourced from reference TRBV7-9 and TRBJ2-5, is DTGVSQNPRHKITKRGQNVTFRCDPISEHNRLYWYRQTLGQGPEFLTYFQNEAQLEKSRLLSDRFSAERPKGSFSTLEIQRTEQGDSAMYLCASSLLGGQGETQYFGPGTRLLVL.

The genes are TRBV21-1 and TRBJ2-5; TRBD2, the D gene given by the table, was not confirmed from the DNA. The J call is doubtful: the DNA matches TRBJ2-7 better. TRBV21-1 is labeled a pseudogene. The CDR3 is made up of 11 amino acids. The CDR3 nucleotides are TGTGCCAGCAGCAGGGACTACGAGCAGTACTTC. Its protein product is CASSRDYEQYF.

The V call is TRBV18, the J call TRBJ1-5, with 10 bases lining up with TRBD1. CDR3 size: 14 residues. Germline V gene lookup returns CDR1 KGHSH and CDR2 LQKENI. Trimming at V came to 5 bases and at J to 5 bases, leaving 3 bases not matched to a gene. The CDR3 DNA reads as TGTGCCAGCTCAGACAGGGGGCAGGATCAGCCCCAGCATTTT. Translated, it gives CASSDRGQDQPQHF. Using reference TRBV18 and TRBJ1-5 for the parts outside the CDR3, the full variable domain is NAGVMQNPRHLVRRRGQEARLRCSPMKGHSHVYWYRQLPEEGLKFMVYLQKENIIDESGMPKERFSAEFPKEGPSILRIQQVVRGDSAAYFCASSDRGQDQPQHFGDGTRLSIL.

The rearrangement joins TRBV6-5 to TRBJ2-7; tentatively, D is TRBD2 (5 bases). The germline V gene encodes CDR1 MNHEY and CDR2 SVGAGI. The CDR3 sequence is 13 residues long. The ends were cut back, 5 bases at V and 7 bases at J, with 15 bases in the middle. CDR3 loop: CASSPPGENEQYF. The CDR3 region has the DNA TGTGCCAGCAGTCCCCCCGGGGAGAATGAGCAGTACTTC.

The chain has TRBV9 and TRBJ1-1; D possibly corresponds to TRBD1 (5 bases). Trimming cost V 0 bases and J 7 bases, with 7 bases left between them. In germline, CDR1 is SGDLS, CDR2 YYNGEE. This CDR3 comprises 12 residues. The CDR3 DNA reads TGTGCCAGCAGCGTAGCTACAGGTGAAGCTTTCTTT. Translating gives CASSVATGEAFF.

The chain carries TRBV4-2 and TRBJ2-7, with 11 bases matching TRBD1. Germline CDR1 LGHNA, CDR2 YNFKEQ. There are 16 residues in the CDR3. V lost 0 bases, J lost 7 bases, and 8 bases stayed unmatched. The CDR3 nucleotides read TGTGCCAGCAGCCAAGATGGACAGGGGGCGATCGGAGAGCAGTACTTC. It specifies CASSQDGQGAIGEQYF.

This sequence joins TRBV30 and TRBJ2-5; D uncertain. The last part of the DNA fits TRBJ2-7 better; the J call may be wrong. Germline assignment: CDR1 GTSNPN and CDR2 SVGIG (reference sequence). The CDR3 has 11 residues. Here the CDR3 reads CAWRLGREQYF. In DNA, the CDR3 is TGTGCCTGGAGGCTAGGGCGCGAGCAGTACTTC.

The J gene is TRBJ2-2, the V gene TRBV6-4; 10 positions match TRBD2. Germline loops: CDR1 MRHNA, CDR2 SNTAGT. The CDR3 is 15 residues long. V lost 3 bases, J lost 3 bases, and 1 base stayed unmatched. CDR3 nucleotides: TGTGCCAGCAGTGATGGACTAGCGGACACCGGGGAGCTGTTTTTT. As protein: CASSDGLADTGELFF.